This T cell receptor (beta chain) was captured in a study of vaccination effects on CD4 cells after COVID-19. Study details: Vaccination of participants consisted of two doses of either the BNT162b2 or mRNA-1273 vaccine.

Expansion of antigen-specific CD4+ T cells with viral peptide pools was carried out by the ViraFEST assay before sequencing. Culture proceeded for approximately 10 days, and CD4+ T cells were then isolated. Assay used: immunoSEQ multiplex PCR; TCRdb lists only in-frame clones, some missing. The sample shows 50,000 to 65,000 clones, 75% to 90% of them seen only once. Regarding this clone: Its target is not known.

Trimming cost V 2 bases and J 0 bases, with 9 bases left between them. This CDR3 comprises 14 residues. In germline, CDR1 is GTSNPN, CDR2 SVGIG (reference sequence). The sample here was CD4+ T cells from PBMCs cultured with HCoV-229E spike peptides, taken before COVID-19 vaccination. The TCR originated in a human donor who received a COVID-19 vaccine. V usage is TRBV30 and J usage is TRBJ2-3; D not resolved. CDR3 loop: CAWSLGPSTDTQYF. The CDR3 coding sequence is TGTGCCTGGAGTCTGGGCCCTAGCACAGATACGCAGTATTTT.